One sample yielded the 27 T cell receptor beta chains listed below, sequenced in a study of Ad26.COV2.S vaccination and SARS-CoV-2 variants. Sample treatment: roughly 18 received Ad26.COV2.S at low or high dose, single or two shots; 5 received placebo; per-sample allocation not given. Each sample was drawn 63 days after the first injection (of vaccine or placebo). Profiling relied on immunoSEQ multiplex PCR, and the TCRdb table lists in-frame clones only, not all of them. The table lists 410,000 or so clones, 75% to 95% of them singletons. Specimen: peripheral blood, collected in a trial of Ad26.COV2.S vaccine versus placebo. These receptors were collected from a person between 18 and 65 years old who received the Ad26.COV2.S COVID-19 vaccine or a placebo.

Remarks on this clone: Other DNA variants within this sample encode the same CDR3. The chain has TRBV12-3 or TRBV12-4 and TRBJ1-1; D gene ambiguous. V was pared by 3 bases and J by 4 bases, with 6 bases between. The CDR3 length is 12 residues. The CDR3 DNA reads as TGTGCCAGCAGTTTTTTAGGCACTGAAGCTTTCTTT. It is translated as CASSFLGTEAFF.

This clone showed up just once. CDR3 region: CASSRVTSSNEQFF. As DNA, the CDR3 is TGCGCCAGCAGCCGAGTGACTAGCTCGAATGAGCAGTTCTTC. J is TRBJ2-1 and V is TRBV4-1, with 7 bases that match TRBD2. Germline V gene lookup returns CDR1 MGHRA and CDR2 YSYEKL. The junction had 7 bases not matched to a gene; V was cut back by 4 bases and J by 7 bases. CDR3 length equals 14 residues.

The rearrangement links TRBV18 to TRBJ1-1; weak D call: TRBD1 (5 bases). Germline V gene sequence: CDR1 KGHSH, CDR2 LQKENI. Trimming shortened V by 0 bases and J by 7 bases, and 18 bases separated the two germline ends. The CDR3 spans 16 residues. The CDR3 is CASSPPSRGGGVEAFF. CDR3 DNA: TGTGCCAGCTCACCACCCTCCCGCGGGGGAGGCGTTGAAGCTTTCTTT.

This clone was detected only once. V usage is TRBV7-2 and J usage is TRBJ2-2; 9 nucleotides match TRBD2. Germline-derived CDR1 and CDR2 are SGHTA and FQGNSA. CDR3 size: 15 residues. V dropped 2 bases and J dropped 5; count of bases not matched to a gene: 3. The CDR3 region is CASSLNSGGTGELFF. CDR3 nucleotides: TGTGCCAGCAGCTTAAATAGCGGGGGTACCGGGGAGCTGTTTTTT.

V is TRBV3-1 (or the pseudogene TRBV3-2) and J is TRBJ2-7, with a weak D call TRBD2 (5 bases). The ends were cut back, 0 bases at V and 0 bases at J, with 12 bases in the middle. The CDR3 totals 16 residues. Germline V gene data show CDR1 as LGHDT and CDR2 as YNNKEL (reference sequence). The CDR3 is CASSQDLRGSSYEQYF. Here the CDR3 DNA reads TGTGCCAGCAGCCAAGATCTGCGCGGGTCCTCCTACGAGCAGTACTTC.

The chain recombines TRBV7-3 with TRBJ2-1; TRBD2 matches at 10 bases. From germline, CDR1 is SGHTA and CDR2 FQGTGA. V gave up 5 bases and J gave up 7 bases; unmatched junction bases: 8. There are 15 residues in the CDR3. In DNA form, the CDR3 reads TGTGCCAGCAGCCCCATAGCGGGAGGCCCTAATGAGCAGTTCTTC. It translates to CASSPIAGGPNEQFF.

The chain combines TRBV28 with TRBJ2-5, with 8 positions matching TRBD2. The CDR3 is made up of 14 amino acids. Germline loops: CDR1 MDHEN, CDR2 SYDVKM. Trimming removed 10 bases from V and 2 bases from J; junction bases left unmatched: 9. The CDR3 loop reads CATEFKRGQETQYF. CDR3 coding DNA: TGTGCCACCGAGTTCAAGCGGGGGCAAGAGACCCAGTACTTC.

The J gene is TRBJ1-1, the V gene TRBV9; D not certain. Between the trimmed V and J ends, which lost 7 bases and 4 bases, there was a span of 14 bases. Per germline, CDR1 SGDLS and CDR2 YYNGEE. This CDR3 is built from 13 residues. CDR3 region: CASSLNPGTEAFF. The CDR3 nucleotides read TGTGCCAGCTCCCTAAACCCGGGCACTGAAGCTTTCTTT.

The chain couples TRBV4-1 to TRBJ2-3; D unclear. Per the germline V gene, CDR1 is MGHRA and CDR2 is YSYEKL. V was shortened by 6 bases and J by 2 bases, with 12 bases between the two germline ends. The CDR3 runs 14 residues. The CDR3 loop reads CASRKDWSTDTQYF. The CDR3 DNA follows: TGCGCCAGCAGGAAAGACTGGTCCACAGATACGCAGTATTTT.

The chain joins TRBV28 to TRBJ2-1; 7 bases fit TRBD1. After removal of 8 bases from V and 3 bases from J, the junction contained 4 bases not matched to a gene. The CDR3 is 13 amino acids. Germline V CDR1 and CDR2: MDHEN, SYDVKM. The CDR3 here is CASGYRGYNEQFF. The CDR3 DNA follows: TGTGCCAGCGGTTACAGGGGCTACAATGAGCAGTTCTTC.

The genes are TRBV20-1 and TRBJ2-7, with 10 bases fitting TRBD2. Trimming at V came to 3 bases and at J to 5 bases, leaving 4 bases not matched to a gene. Germline lookup yields CDR1 DFQATT and CDR2 SNEGSKA (reference sequence). This CDR3 has 13 amino acids. CDR3 sequence: CSASASGRHEQYF. The CDR3 nucleotides are TGCAGTGCTAGTGCTAGCGGGAGACACGAGCAGTACTTC.

V usage is TRBV4-1 and J usage is TRBJ1-5; possible D gene TRBD1, 5 bases. Between the trimmed V and J ends, which lost 5 bases and 3 bases, there was a span of 14 bases. Germline V gene sequence: CDR1 MGHRA, CDR2 YSYEKL. The CDR3 has 15 amino acids. The CDR3 nucleotides read TGCGCCAGCAGCTTAGGACACTCGATCAATCAGCCCCAGCATTTT. Encoded protein: CASSLGHSINQPQHF.

This clone has just a few counts. The chain links TRBV19 to TRBJ2-1; 8 bases fit TRBD2. Germline-derived CDR1 and CDR2 are LNHDA and SQIVND (reference sequence). V was pared by 7 bases and J by 2 bases, with 10 bases of the junction left unmatched. This CDR3 is built from 16 residues. The CDR3 here is CASKSESGGTYNEQFF. CDR3 sequence (DNA): TGTGCCAGTAAATCGGAATCGGGAGGGACCTACAATGAGCAGTTCTTC.

This clone was seen only once. The V and J genes are TRBV29-1 and TRBJ2-7, with 10 bases aligning to TRBD2. The germline V gene encodes CDR1 SQVTM and CDR2 ANQGSEA. V gave up 7 bases and J gave up 5 bases; unmatched junction bases: 11. The CDR3 sequence is 14 residues long. The CDR3 bases are TGCAGCGCTGTCAAGTTAGCGGGAGGTGACGAGCAGTACTTC. Its translation is CSAVKLAGGDEQYF.

The genes are TRBV19 and TRBJ1-6, with 8 bases identical to TRBD1. The V gene end was trimmed by 5 bases and the J gene end by 10 bases; junction bases not matched to a gene: 4. This CDR3 comprises 13 residues. CDR1 LNHDA and CDR2 SQIVND come from the germline V gene (reference sequence). The CDR3 DNA reads as TGTGCCAGTAGTGTCACAGGGGGATCACCCCTCCACTTT. This gives the protein CASSVTGGSPLHF.

The rearrangement uses TRBV7-2 and TRBJ1-4, with a tentative D call TRBD1 (5 bases). The germline CDR1 and CDR2 sequences are SGHTA and FQGNSA. Trimming took off 1 base at V and 7 bases at J, with 10 bases between the two ends. The CDR3 loop spans 14 amino acids. CDR3 DNA: TGTGCCAGCAGCTTAGACGGGGCGAGTGAAAAACTGTTTTTT. It is translated as CASSLDGASEKLFF.

The V gene is TRBV7-6, the J gene TRBJ1-1, with 7 bases aligning to TRBD1. Losses at the gene ends were 0 bases for V and 1 base for J; bases not matched to a gene: 2. The germline gives CDR1 SGHVS, CDR2 FNYEAQ. The length of the CDR3 is 15 residues. CDR3: CASSLAPGGNTEAFF. The CDR3, as DNA: TGTGCCAGCAGCTTAGCGCCAGGGGGGAACACTGAAGCTTTCTTT.

In its sample, this clone was seen once. V and J are TRBV7-9 and TRBJ2-2, with unresolved D. The length of the CDR3 is 12 residues. Germline CDR1 SEHNR, CDR2 FQNEAQ (reference sequence). Trimming cost V 5 bases and J 7 bases, with 8 bases left between them. The CDR3 here is CASSPVFGELFF. DNA of the CDR3: TGTGCCAGCAGCCCCGTTTTCGGGGAGCTGTTTTTT.

This sequence joins TRBV29-1 and TRBJ2-1, with 10 bases aligning to TRBD1. V lost 6 bases, J lost 4 bases, and 6 bases stayed unmatched. Looked up from germline, CDR1 is SQVTM and CDR2 is ANQGSEA. The CDR3 extends over 14 amino acids. For the CDR3, the DNA is TGCAGCGTGATGGGACAGGGGAGTTACAATGAGCAGTTCTTC. Its protein product is CSVMGQGSYNEQFF.

The chain uses TRBV5-1 and TRBJ1-1, with TRBD1 matching over 8 bases. The germline V gene has CDR1 SGHRS and CDR2 YFSETQ. CDR3 length: 14 residues. V lost 1 base, J lost 4 bases, and 3 bases stayed unmatched. The chain's CDR3 is CASSLLQGATEAFF. The CDR3 nucleotides read TGCGCCAGCAGCTTGTTGCAGGGGGCCACTGAAGCTTTCTTT.

V is TRBV28 and J is TRBJ1-5; possibly TRBD1 for D (6 bases). The CDR3 extends over 15 amino acids. Germline assignment: CDR1 MDHEN and CDR2 SYDVKM. Trimming removed 4 bases from V and 6 bases from J, with 16 bases in between. The CDR3 DNA reads as TGTGCCAGCAGTTCCCCGGACAGAGTTGCTCAGCCCCAGCATTTT. Encoded protein: CASSSPDRVAQPQHF.

The V and J genes are TRBV18 and TRBJ2-7, with 10 positions matching TRBD1. Germline CDR1 reads KGHSH; CDR2 reads LQKENI. The CDR3 has 16 amino acids. The V and J ends lost 3 bases and 6 bases, in that order; junction bases with no gene match: 11. The CDR3, as DNA: TGTGCCAGCTCACCTAATATGGGGACAGGGGTGTCCGAGCAGTACTTC. This translates into CASSPNMGTGVSEQYF.

The table lists this clone with a few counts. V usage is TRBV2 and J usage is TRBJ2-7; D not resolved. The CDR3 runs to 13 residues. Trimming stripped 6 bases from V and 2 bases from J, with 11 bases between. Germline V gene lookup returns CDR1 SNHLY and CDR2 FYNNEI. CDR3: CASRDPSTYEQYF. CDR3 sequence (DNA): TGTGCCAGCAGGGATCCATCCACCTACGAGCAGTACTTC.

The rearrangement links TRBV10-2 to TRBJ1-2; the match to TRBD1 covers 7 bases. CDR1 WSHSY and CDR2 SAAADI come from the germline V gene. Trimming took 2 bases from V and 8 from J; bases not matched to a gene: 20. The CDR3 contains 18 residues. This CDR3 is CASSETGQEPTHLQGYTF. The CDR3, as DNA: TGCGCCAGCAGTGAGACCGGACAGGAGCCTACTCATCTGCAAGGCTACACCTTC.

The chain couples TRBV7-3 to TRBJ2-2; 14 nucleotides align to TRBD2. This CDR3 comprises 16 residues. From germline, CDR1 is SGHTA and CDR2 FQGTGA. The V segment lost 5 bases and the J segment 8 bases; nucleotides outside the gene matches: 7. CDR3 protein: CASSPGTSGRSGELFF. The CDR3 region has the DNA TGTGCCAGCAGCCCAGGGACTAGCGGGAGATCGGGGGAGCTGTTTTTT.

CDR3 nucleotide sequence: TGTGCCAGTAGTACAAGCGGGAGTAGCACAGATACGCAGTATTTT. Translated: CASSTSGSSTDTQYF. The chain uses TRBV19 and TRBJ2-3, with 8 bases identical to TRBD2. The CDR3 consists of 15 residues. V shed 4 bases, J shed 0 bases, and the junction held 3 bases outside the gene matches. Germline V gene lookup returns CDR1 LNHDA and CDR2 SQIVND (reference sequence).

The chain uses TRBV20-1 and TRBJ1-6; 7 positions agree with TRBD1. The CDR3 contains 14 residues. Germline V gene data show CDR1 as DFQATT and CDR2 as SNEGSKA (reference sequence). With V trimmed by 3 bases and J by 7 bases, 6 bases remained unmatched. The CDR3 here is CSASPGTANSPLHF. The CDR3 DNA reads TGCAGTGCTAGTCCCGGGACAGCAAATTCACCCCTCCACTTT.